The T cell receptor beta chain described here comes from a study of cytomegalovirus exposure and HLA in healthy donors. Study overall: Previous work identified roughly 110 million unique TCR beta sequences from around 170 million T cells. Broader study findings: The study labeled more than 150 TCR beta chains cytomegalovirus-associated.

Donors were nominally healthy when sampled, though unrecorded immune exposures were likely. Vbeta (60) and Jbeta (13) primers were used in the PCR. Only in-frame clones appear in the TCRdb table, and some are missing; sequencing was by immunoSEQ multiplex PCR. Among tens of thousands of clones listed, about 60% were seen once. Comment on this clone: The antigen remains undetermined.

This CDR3 is 14 amino acids long. The germline gives CDR1 SNHLY, CDR2 FYNNEI. Deletions cut 8 bases from V and 2 bases from J, with 15 bases between. This chain uses TRBV2 with TRBJ1-1; a possible D gene is TRBD1 (5 bases). This sequence was found in a woman between 25 and 40 years old in good health and CMV-seronegative. Input material: PBMCs. The CDR3 DNA is TGTGCCAGCGGGGCAGCCTTACGTAACACTGAAGCTTTCTTT. The encoded protein is CASGAALRNTEAFF.